This T cell receptor (beta chain) stems from a study of breast tumors, draining lymph nodes, adjacent tissues (dated by TCRdb to 2016 to 2017). Broadly, across the study: The study compared TCR beta repertoires across tumor, adjacent nontumor tissue and axillary lymph nodes from breast cancer patients. The study was designed to assess the relationships and possible T-cell exchange between tumor, surrounding tissue and draining lymph node repertoires in human breast cancer.

From a lookup of the germline V gene (reference sequence), CDR1 and CDR2 are SEHNR and FQNEAQ. Ends trimmed: V by 5 bases, J by 5 bases; bases unmatched to a gene: 12. The CDR3 spans 15 residues, from the cysteine through the phenylalanine. The retained sequence is limited to the CDR3, 45 bases, with the frame set at the first base. Sequencing took place on an Illumina HiSeq 2000. Multiplex PCR amplification was used to generate the TCR beta chain libraries. The amplified TCR beta chain products were analyzed by high-throughput sequencing. The public sequencing data were trimmed at Q25 with fastp and processed into clonotypes with MiXCR by TCRdb, which kept only in-frame beta chains. Merged by CDR3 protein, the rows form single entries marked with the most common genes and DNA. The sample table shows 150,000 or so distinct CDR3 sequences, and 30% to 40% are seen once. The top ten constitute over 3.5% of the sample.

The axillary draining lymph nodes of breast cancer patients were the source of the lymph node samples. Beyond this particular receptor, the publication reports: Rather than being directly demonstrated, the conclusion that tumor T cells originate in lymph nodes was presented as consistent with a hypothesis. T-cell repertoire diversity in tumors was found to be lower than in lymph nodes but higher than in nontumor tissue, and preferential V and J gene usage was observed. A scenario in which most tumor T cells derive from the lymph node and then expand within tumor tissue was judged to be consistent with the data. Tumor and nontumor tissue repertoires were significantly more similar in luminal-like than in basal-like breast cancer.

This clonotype came up many times. Its antigen has not been determined. Base quality data are lacking; no much larger clone is found one base away. Recombination connected TRBV7-9 to TRBJ2-7, with 7 bases in between that match TRBD1. Sequencing used axillary lymph node tissue. The TCR was taken from a female donor with breast cancer. Some clones in this sample may be carry-over from other donors' samples. The DNA sequence is as follows: TGTGCCAGCAGCGACCGGGACAGACCTTTTCACGAGCAGTACTTC. It specifies CASSDRDRPFHEQYF. This CDR3, with the reference TRBV7-9 and TRBJ2-7 proteins standing in past its ends, gives the full variable domain DTGVSQNPRHKITKRGQNVTFRCDPISEHNRLYWYRQTLGQGPEFLTYFQNEAQLEKSRLLSDRFSAERPKGSFSTLEIQRTEQGDSAMYLCASSDRDRPFHEQYFGPGTRLTVT.